This TCR beta chain stems from a study of shared clonotypes between healthy human individuals. About the study: Researchers assigned three CD4 naive, three CD4 memory, two CD8 naive and one CD8 memory plate to each donor.

Trimming pared 10 bases from V and 6 bases from J, leaving 22 bases between. CDR1 is ENHRY, CDR2 SYGVKD, per germline. The CDR3 has 14 amino acids. The table came from immunoSEQ multiplex PCR; TCRdb's copy has only in-frame clones and leaves some out. This table has some 2 million clones, around 95% appearing once. The material sequenced was naive CD4+ T cells sorted from blood. Stated subset: CD45RA+ positively selected. This chain connects TRBV10-3 to TRBJ2-7; TRBD2 is a possible D gene (6 bases). The source of this sequence is a man between 18 and 35 years old in good health. CDR3 sequence (DNA): TGTGCCACCACGGGAGTAGCCTCCTCCCGCGAGCAGTACTTC. Translated: CATTGVASSREQYF.